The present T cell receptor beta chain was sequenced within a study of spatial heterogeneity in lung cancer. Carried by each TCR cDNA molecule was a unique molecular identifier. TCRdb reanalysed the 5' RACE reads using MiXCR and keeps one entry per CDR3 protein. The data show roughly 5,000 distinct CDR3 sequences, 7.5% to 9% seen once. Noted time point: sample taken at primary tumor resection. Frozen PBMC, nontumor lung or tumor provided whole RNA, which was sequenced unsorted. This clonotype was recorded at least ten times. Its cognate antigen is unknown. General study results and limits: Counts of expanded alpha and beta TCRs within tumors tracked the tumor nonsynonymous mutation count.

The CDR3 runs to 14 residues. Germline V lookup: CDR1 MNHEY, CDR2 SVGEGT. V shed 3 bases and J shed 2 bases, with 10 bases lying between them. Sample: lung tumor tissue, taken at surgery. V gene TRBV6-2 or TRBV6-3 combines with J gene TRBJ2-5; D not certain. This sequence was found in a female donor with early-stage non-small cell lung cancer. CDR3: CASSYTAFQETQYF. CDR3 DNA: TGTGCCAGCAGTTATACGGCCTTTCAAGAGACCCAGTACTTC.